The 7 T cell receptor beta chains presented below share a single source sample, sequenced in a study of regulatory T cells in long-lasting Graves disease. Arm-PCR with iRepertoire HTBI primers amplified the CDR3 regions for these TCR beta libraries. TCRdb re-analysed the multiplex PCR reads in MiXCR, keeping a single row per CDR3 protein. The table lists a few hundred thousand distinct CDR3 sequences, about a quarter of them singletons. Time point in this sample: persistent/refractory GD, antithyroid drugs over 5 years with positive TRAb. Scientists built the TCR library using RNA that was extracted from PBMCs. This specimen was peripheral blood mononuclear cells (PBMCs), taken when the disease was refractory, from a patient treated with antithyroid drugs. These receptor sequences come from a female donor with Graves disease.

For this clonotype: A read error is likely, as this CDR3 ends without the conserved phenylalanine or tryptophan. This sequence joins TRBV15 and TRBJ1-2; 9 nucleotides match TRBD1. After removal of 1 base from V and 2 bases from J, the junction contained 2 bases not matched to a gene. Germline CDR1 LNHNV, CDR2 YYDKDF (reference sequence). The length of the CDR3 is 15 residues. DNA of the CDR3: TGTGCCACCAGCAGAGTCGGGACAGGGAACTATGGCTACACCCTC. This translates into CATSRVGTGNYGYTL.

This chain links TRBV12-3 or TRBV12-4 with TRBJ2-7; no definite D call. The length of the CDR3 is 14 residues. Trimming took 5 bases from V and 6 from J, leaving 17 bases between them. The CDR3 sequence: CASSLVPDRREQYF. The CDR3 DNA follows: TGTGCCAGCAGTCTTGTCCCGGACCGCCGCGAGCAGTACTTC.

The CDR3 bases are TGTGCCAGCAGTGAGTTGTCAGACACCGGGGAGCTGTTTTTT. This encodes CASSELSDTGELFF. This chain links TRBV2 with TRBJ2-2; D remains ambiguous. The CDR3 spans 14 residues. The V gene lost 3 bases and the J gene lost 3 bases, with 8 bases spanning the gap. Germline CDR1 is SNHLY and CDR2 is FYNNEI. Drawing the rest from reference TRBV2 and TRBJ2-2, the complete variable domain is EPEVTQTPSHQVTQMGQEVILRCVPISNHLYFYWYRQILGQKVEFLVSFYNNEISEKSEIFDDQFSVERPDGSNFTLKIRSTKLEDSAMYFCASSELSDTGELFFGEGSRLTVL.

This clonotype was detected ten times or more. The chain joins TRBV12-3 or TRBV12-4 to TRBJ1-2, with 11 bases fitting TRBD1. Trimming at V came to 5 bases and at J to 4 bases, leaving 6 bases not matched to a gene. This CDR3 comprises 15 residues. The CDR3: CASSPRTGGIYGYTF. DNA for the CDR3: TGTGCCAGCAGTCCAAGGACAGGGGGCATCTATGGCTACACCTTC.

The table lists this clonotype with a few counts. This sequence joins TRBV9 and TRBJ2-7; TRBD2 is a possible D gene (5 bases). V shed 1 base and J shed 0 bases, with 20 bases lying between them. Germline values: CDR1 SGDLS, CDR2 YYNGEE. CDR3 length: 18 amino acids. In nucleotides, the CDR3 is TGTGCCAGCAGCGTATCGATGGAGGCCTTCTCTAGCTCCTACGAGCAGTACTTC. Translated: CASSVSMEAFSSSYEQYF.

The rearrangement links TRBV7-2 to TRBJ2-7; D is unclear. Germline CDR1 is SGHTA and CDR2 is FQGNSA. CDR3 size: 13 residues. Trimming pared 3 bases from V and 0 bases from J, leaving 6 bases between. The CDR3 coding sequence is TGTGCCAGCAGCTTGCCCCTCTCCTACGAGCAGTACTTC. This codes for CASSLPLSYEQYF.

This clonotype has a handful of counts. V and J are TRBV2 and TRBJ2-3; TRBD2 matches 11 bases. This CDR3 has 16 amino acids. The germline gives CDR1 SNHLY, CDR2 FYNNEI. V dropped 8 bases and J dropped 3; count of bases not matched to a gene: 10. The CDR3 DNA sequence: TGTGCCAGCCGTACATCTAGCGGGAGGTTGACAGATACGCAGTATTTT. This gives the protein CASRTSSGRLTDTQYF.